This T cell receptor (beta chain) was documented in a study of PD-L1 blockade in urothelial cancer. Study results and caveats: Better progression-free and overall survival followed lower pretreatment blood clonality.

The protocol was immunoSEQ multiplex PCR, while the TCRdb copy is restricted to in-frame clones and leaves out a portion. Of under 55,000 clones in the sample, around 80% were seen once. Time point specified: pretreatment peripheral blood. The V gene's germline CDR1 is MNHNS and CDR2 SASEGT. This CDR3 has 14 residues. V lost 4 bases to trimming and J lost 3 bases, with 10 bases between them. As to this clone: Its specificity is unknown.

This chain uses TRBV6-1 with TRBJ1-5, with D uncertain. This material consisted of PBMCs, taken around atezolizumab (anti-PD-L1) treatment. This sequence was found in a man in his sixties or seventies with urothelial cancer. CDR3 in amino acids: CASSVEQFNQPQHF. The CDR3 DNA reads TGTGCCAGCAGTGTAGAACAGTTCAATCAGCCCCAGCATTTT.